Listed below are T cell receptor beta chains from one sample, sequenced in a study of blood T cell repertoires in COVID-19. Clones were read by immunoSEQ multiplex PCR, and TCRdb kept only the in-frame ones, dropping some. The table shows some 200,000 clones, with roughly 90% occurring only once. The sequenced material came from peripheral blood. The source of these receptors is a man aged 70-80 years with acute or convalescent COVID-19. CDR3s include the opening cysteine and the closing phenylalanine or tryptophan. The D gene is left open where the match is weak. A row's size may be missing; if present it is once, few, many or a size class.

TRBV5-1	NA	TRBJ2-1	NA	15	TGCGCCAGCAGCTTGGAACAGGCTCGGAACAATGAGCAGTTCTTC	CASSLEQARNNEQFF
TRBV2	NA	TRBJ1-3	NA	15	TGTGCCAGCAGTCAGACAGGACCGGTGGGAAACACCATATATTTT	CASSQTGPVGNTIYF
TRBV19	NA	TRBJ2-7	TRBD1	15	TGTGCCAGTAGCCTCCACGGACAGGGAGCCGACGAGCAGTACTTC	CASSLHGQGADEQYF
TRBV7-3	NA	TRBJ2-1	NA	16	TGTGCCAGCAGCTTAACAGGGGACAACACCTACAATGAGCAGTTCTTC	CASSLTGDNTYNEQFF
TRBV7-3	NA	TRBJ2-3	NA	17	TGTGCCAGCAGCCCTCTTGAACTTGCCTCTCTCACAGATACGCAGTATTTT	CASSPLELASLTDTQYF
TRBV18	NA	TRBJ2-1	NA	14	TGTGCCAGCTCACCACCGGCCCTTCTAGTTGGGCAGTTCTTC	CASSPPALLVGQFF
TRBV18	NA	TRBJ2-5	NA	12	TGTGCCAGCTCAGACAACCAAGAGACCCAGTACTTC	CASSDNQETQYF
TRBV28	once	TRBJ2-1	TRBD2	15	TGTGCCAGCAGTACTAGCGGGAGCTCCTACAATGAGCAGTTCTTC	CASSTSGSSYNEQFF
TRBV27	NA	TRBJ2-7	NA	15	TGTGCCAGCAGACTGGGGGCGGGTTATACCTACGAGCAGTACTTC	CASRLGAGYTYEQYF
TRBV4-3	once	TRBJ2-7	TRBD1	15	TGCGCCAGCAGCCAGGACAGGGGGTCCTCCTACGAGCAGTACTTC	CASSQDRGSSYEQYF
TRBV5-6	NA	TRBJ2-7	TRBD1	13	TGTGCCAGCAGCCGGGACAGTGCCTACGAGCAGTACTTC	CASSRDSAYEQYF
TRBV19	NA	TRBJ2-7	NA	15	TGTGCCAGTAGTATTGACGGGACTCTCTCGAACGAGCAGTACTTC	CASSIDGTLSNEQYF
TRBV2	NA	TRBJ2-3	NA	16	TGTGCCAGCAGAGTAGACAGTTCAATCGTCACAGATACGCAGTATTTT	CASRVDSSIVTDTQYF
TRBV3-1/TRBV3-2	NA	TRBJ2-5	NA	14	TGTGCCAGCAGCCAAGAGACTAGAGGTGGGACCCAGTACTTC	CASSQETRGGTQYF
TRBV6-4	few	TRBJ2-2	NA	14	TGTGCCAGCAGTGGAACTCCCGGGACCGGGGAGCTGTTTTTT	CASSGTPGTGELFF
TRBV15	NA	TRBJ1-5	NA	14	TGTGCCACCAGCAGACAGGGGAGCAATCAGCCCCAGCATTTT	CATSRQGSNQPQHF
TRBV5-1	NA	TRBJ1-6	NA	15	TGCGCCAGCAGCCCCCAGGCGACCGGGATTGGGGCCCTCCACTTT	CASSPQATGIGALHF
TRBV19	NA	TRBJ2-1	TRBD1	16	TGTGCCAGTAGTATCGGGACAGGGGTAACCTACAATGAGCAGTTCTTC	CASSIGTGVTYNEQFF
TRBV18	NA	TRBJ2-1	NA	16	TGTGCCAGCTCACCACCGTTCCAGACCGGGTACAATGAGCAGTTCTTC	CASSPPFQTGYNEQFF
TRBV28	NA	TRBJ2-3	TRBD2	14	TGTGCCAGTAAAAGCGGGGTTAGCACAGATACGCAGTATTTT	CASKSGVSTDTQYF
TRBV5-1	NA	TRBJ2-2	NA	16	TGCGCCAGCAGCCCAATTGAGGCCGGTGACACCGGGGAGCTGTTTTTT	CASSPIEAGDTGELFF
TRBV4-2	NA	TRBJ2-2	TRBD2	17	TGTGCCAGCAGCCAAGGCTTAGCGGGAGTGAACACCGGGGAGCTGTTTTTT	CASSQGLAGVNTGELFF
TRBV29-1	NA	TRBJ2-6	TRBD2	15	TGCAGCGTTGAAGGGGAGGGAGCTGGGGCCAACGTCCTGACTTTC	CSVEGEGAGANVLTF
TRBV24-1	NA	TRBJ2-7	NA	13	TGTGCCACCAGCCATGGCGGGACCTACGAGCAGTACTTC	CATSHGGTYEQYF
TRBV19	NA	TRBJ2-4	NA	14	TGTGCCAGTAAGGGGGGGCTTGCCAAAAACATTCAGTACTTC	CASKGGLAKNIQYF
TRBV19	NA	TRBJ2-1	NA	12	TGTGCCAGTACCGAACGGGGGAATGAGCAGTTCTTC	CASTERGNEQFF
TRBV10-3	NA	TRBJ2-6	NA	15	TGTGCCATCAGTGACAGTTTCTCTGGGGCCAACGTCCTGACTTTC	CAISDSFSGANVLTF
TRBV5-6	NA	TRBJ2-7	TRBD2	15	TGTGCCAGCAGTATGGGACTAGCGGGAACCTACGAGCAGTACTTC	CASSMGLAGTYEQYF
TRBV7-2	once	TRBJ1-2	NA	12	TGTGCCAGCAGCTTCCGACAGACTGGCTACACCTTC	CASSFRQTGYTF
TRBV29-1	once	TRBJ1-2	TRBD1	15	TGCAGCGTCGCTACCGGGACAGGGTTCGGCTATGGCTACACCTTC	CSVATGTGFGYGYTF
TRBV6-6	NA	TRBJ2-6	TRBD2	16	TGTGCCAGCAGCTTAATGGGGGGGACTGGGGCCAACGTCCTGACTTTC	CASSLMGGTGANVLTF
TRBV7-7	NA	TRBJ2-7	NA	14	TGTGCCAGCAGCGTAGGACAGTTCTCCTACGAGCAGTACTTC	CASSVGQFSYEQYF
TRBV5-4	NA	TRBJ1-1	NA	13	TGTGCCAGCAGCAGAGACACCCGGGGTGGAGCTTTCTTT	CASSRDTRGGAFF
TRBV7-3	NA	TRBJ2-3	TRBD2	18	TGTGCCAGCAGCTTAACGGGGGGACTAGCGTCTCGAACAGATACGCAGTATTTT	CASSLTGGLASRTDTQYF
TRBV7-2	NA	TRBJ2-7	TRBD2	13	TGTGCCAGCAGCTTCGGGGGGTCAGGGGAGCAGTACTTC	CASSFGGSGEQYF
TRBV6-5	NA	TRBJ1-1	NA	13	TGTGCCAGCAGTTCCAGCGGGAACTCTGAAGCTTTCTTT	CASSSSGNSEAFF
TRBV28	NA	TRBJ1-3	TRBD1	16	TGTGCCAGCATTCAACCGGGACAGGGGGCTGGAAACACCATATATTTT	CASIQPGQGAGNTIYF
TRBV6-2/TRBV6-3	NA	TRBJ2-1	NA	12	TGTGCCAGCAGTTACCTAGACAATGAGCAGTTCTTC	CASSYLDNEQFF
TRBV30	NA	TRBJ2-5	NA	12	TGTGCCTGGAGTGCGGGGTTCGAGACCCAGTACTTC	CAWSAGFETQYF
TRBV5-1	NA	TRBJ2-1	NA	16	TGCGCCAGCAGCTTGGATACGGGTTATACCTACAATGAGCAGTTCTTC	CASSLDTGYTYNEQFF
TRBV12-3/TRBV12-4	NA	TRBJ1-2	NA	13	TGTGCCAGCAGTTTGTTACGGAACTATGGCTACACCTTC	CASSLLRNYGYTF
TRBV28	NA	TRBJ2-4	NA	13	TGTGCCAGCAGTTTCCCCCCAGTGGTTATTCAGTACTTC	CASSFPPVVIQYF
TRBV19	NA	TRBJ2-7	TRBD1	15	TGTGCCAGTAGCCTGGACAGGGGGCGGACCTACGAGCAGTACTTC	CASSLDRGRTYEQYF
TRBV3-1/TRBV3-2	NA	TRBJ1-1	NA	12	TGTGCCAGCAGCCAAGATCAGATTCAGGCTTTCTTT	CASSQDQIQAFF
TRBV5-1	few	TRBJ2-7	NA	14	TGCGCCAGCAGCCAGGGGTTTATGGACTACGAGCAGTACTTC	CASSQGFMDYEQYF
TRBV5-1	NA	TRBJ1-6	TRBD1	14	TGCGCCAGCAGCCGGGACAGGGGAGATTCACCCCTCCACTTT	CASSRDRGDSPLHF
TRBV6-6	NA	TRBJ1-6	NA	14	TGTGCCAGCAGTTACCTAACACTCGGGTCACCCCTCCACTTT	CASSYLTLGSPLHF
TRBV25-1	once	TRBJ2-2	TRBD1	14	TGTGCCAGCATTAGGACAGGGGGGACCGGGGAGCTGTTTTTT	CASIRTGGTGELFF
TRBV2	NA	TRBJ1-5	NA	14	TGTGCCAGCAGCGAAGAGAAGGGGAATCAGCCCCAGCATTTT	CASSEEKGNQPQHF